Listed here is a single T cell receptor beta chain. This clonotype was recorded many times. Its recognized antigen is unknown. Base qualities are missing; no much larger clone stands one base away. Known numbers of KT2, a T cell clone whose TCR had been sequenced previously, were spiked into unfractionated PBMC to test the sensitivity and accuracy of the pipeline. A range of KT2-to-PBMC ratios was set up by mixing KT2 cells into a fixed number of PBMC. Library creation used UMI-ligation and nested PCR. Using T4 RNA ligase 1, a single-stranded oligonucleotide bearing the Illumina SP2 sequence plus a UMI was ligated onto the 3' end of the cDNA. PCR1 ran around 4 cycles (98°C 15 s, 69°C 30 s, 72°C 40 s); the beta primer was an equimolar mix of RC1.1 and RC1.2 covering TRBC1 and TRBC2. Starting at PCR2, the TCR alpha and beta chains were handled separately, and sample indices and Illumina adaptors were added. Placed after an 8-base spacer, the UMI was made up of 12 random nucleotides arranged as two hexamers with a spacer between them. Sequencing was done on an Illumina MiSeq using v2 2x251 paired-end chemistry, usually with approximately 11 samples per run. To boost diversity, each sequencing library was supplemented with PhiX DNA at roughly 4.5-8%. The paper's processing steps were these. Raw reads were converted to FASTQ with bcl2fastq and demultiplexed by dual indices using Demultiplexor. V and J genes were assigned by Decombinator through tag matching, with a single base-pair mismatch being allowed. Using UMIs, Collapsinator corrected both sequencing errors and the frequency errors that come from PCR heterogeneity. CDR3Translator converted Decombinator identifiers into nucleotide sequence, translated that sequence into amino acids, and extracted CDR3 based on C- and N-terminal motifs. A cluster of KT2 sequences that shared one unique molecular identifier was counted as a single distinct KT2 TCR. In TCRdb, the public reads were trimmed at Q25 with fastp and aligned with MiXCR, with productive beta chains retained. Every distinct CDR3 protein forms one entry, paired with its most common genes and DNA. The V and J calls reflect TCRdb's pipeline rather than the authors' work. This sample comprises about 30,000 distinct CDR3 sequences, more than 7% of them detected only once. 15% to 19% of the sample lies in the top ten.

The sample comes from a study of quantifying T cell responses using KT2 cells (dated by TCRdb to between 2016 and 2019). With respect to the entire study: RNA was DNase-treated and reverse transcribed with TCR alpha and beta constant-region primers, mostly using SuperScript III. To avoid over-amplification, PCR2 was carried out as a SYBR Green qPCR and halted once a predetermined fluorescence threshold was reached. The efficiency of the T4 ligation step under optimum conditions was estimated to be greater than 9%.

The CDR1 and CDR2 encoded by the germline V gene are MNHEY and SVGEGT. Trimming takes 5 bases off V and 3 bases off J; junction bases not matched to a gene: 10. From the cysteine through the phenylalanine, the CDR3 covers 16 amino acids. The retained sequence is limited to the CDR3, 48 bases, with the frame set at the first base. Overall results and qualifications from the work: KT2 sequences were detected down to the lowest spike-in tested, about one KT2 cell per 100,000 PBMC. Saturation was seen in the detection of KT2 sequences when very high numbers of KT2 cells were spiked in. Counts of KT2 alpha and beta sequences scaled linearly with input KT2 cell number over several orders of magnitude. This TCR sequencing study did not compare the pipeline side by side with other TCR sequencing techniques.

Sequenced input: PBMCs spiked with cells of the T cell clone KT2. The rearrangement combines TRBV6-2 or TRBV6-3 with TRBJ1-5; the junction holds 7 bases that match TRBD1. This clonotype was obtained from a human donor. The sequenced DNA: TGTGCCAGCAGTCCGACAGGGCGTCCCCACAATCAGCCCCAGCATTTT. Translated, this gives CASSPTGRPHNQPQHF.